This T cell receptor beta chain was obtained from a study of T cells in tuberculosis. Overall study findings and caveats: Shorter CDR3-alpha in active tuberculosis partly drove smaller distances. GMM-specific TCRs were nearer to active tuberculosis alpha repertoires, suggesting expansion. Active tuberculosis cases were adults; controls were adolescents.

Repertoires were generated with immunoSEQ multiplex PCR, while TCRdb's copy carries only in-frame clones and drops some. Of over 30,000 clones listed, approximately 90% were seen once; the top ten hold 7% to 8%. V lost 4 bases, J lost 3 bases, and 7 bases stayed unmatched. The CDR3 covers 15 residues. This clone was observed a single time. Its cognate antigen is unknown. The chain employs TRBV23-1 and TRBJ1-2; 8 bases map to TRBD1. TRBV23-1 is annotated as an ORF whose role is uncertain. Sequencing was carried out using PBMCs. The origin of this receptor is a donor aged 10-29 years with latent tuberculosis or without tuberculosis infection. Some clones in this sample may be carry-over from other donors' samples. The CDR3 reads CASSPTDRAYYGYTF. The CDR3 nucleotides are TGCGCCAGCAGTCCTACGGACAGGGCCTACTATGGCTACACCTTC.